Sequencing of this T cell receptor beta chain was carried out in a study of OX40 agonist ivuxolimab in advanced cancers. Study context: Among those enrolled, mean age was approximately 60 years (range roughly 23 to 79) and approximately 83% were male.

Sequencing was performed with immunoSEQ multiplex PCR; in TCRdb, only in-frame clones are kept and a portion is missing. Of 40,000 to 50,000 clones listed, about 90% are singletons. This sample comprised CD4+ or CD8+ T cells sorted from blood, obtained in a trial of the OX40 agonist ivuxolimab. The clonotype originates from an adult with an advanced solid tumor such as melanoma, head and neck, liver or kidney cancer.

CDR3 in DNA: TGTGCCACCAGCAGAGATGGGCGACTGAACACAGATACGCAGTATTTT. Translated: CATSRDGRLNTDTQYF. The chain couples TRBV15 to TRBJ2-3; D is unresolved. The V gene lost 0 bases and the J gene lost 2 bases, with 12 bases spanning the gap. Germline V gene lookup returns CDR1 LNHNV and CDR2 YYDKDF (reference sequence). The CDR3 has 16 residues. The full variable domain, rest sourced from reference TRBV15 and TRBJ2-3, is DAMVIQNPRYQVTQFGKPVTLSCSQTLNHNVMYWYQQKSSQAPKLLFHYYDKDFNNEADTPDNFQSRRPNTSFCFLDIRSPGLGDTAMYLCATSRDGRLNTDTQYFGPGTRLTVL.